This T cell receptor beta chain was captured by sequencing in a study of blood T cell repertoires in COVID-19 (dated by TCRdb to 2018 to 2021). At the level of the whole study: Samples covering the acute and convalescent phases of COVID-19 were provided by collaborators in the United States, Italy and Spain. The material from the prospective study consisted of cDNA or gDNA derived from T cells, B-cell-depleted T cells, or PBMCs. Where HLA class I and class II types were available, the types were taken from metadata supplied by the sample provider, not from assay-based typing. Subjects who had been exposed to COVID-19, were actively infected with it, or had recovered from it provided the deeply sampled blood TCRbeta repertoires that made up the dataset. A de-identified subject ID, COVID-19 status, age in years and sex were almost always included in the sample metadata. Samples were obtained from the ongoing ImmuneRACE study (first 160 participants) and from over a thousand subjects provided by 6 global collaborators. The repertoires were released in a freely available public database meant as a resource for research on the immune response to SARS-CoV-2.

Each collaborating institution followed its own protocols to collect whole blood in K2EDTA tubes. For TCRbeta analysis, collaborators shipped samples as frozen whole blood, isolated PBMCs, or DNA extracted from either of those sample types. As regards this clone: It has no known antigen specificity. Per-base quality was not reported, and no clone a single base away is much larger than it.

TCRbeta CDR3 regions were amplified from genomic DNA by means of the immunoSEQ Assay, a bias-controlled multiplex PCR. Per the original workflow: Nucleated cell counts per sample were estimated from amplification of reference gene primers within the assay. To quantify the absolute abundance of each unique TCRbeta CDR3 rearrangement, sequence reads were collapsed and filtered. Productive Simpson clonality was computed per sample as the square root of Simpson's diversity index over productive rearrangements. The table comes from immuneACCESS by way of TCRdb, which keeps in-frame sequences with V and J called. Part of the clones is missing from these tables; in studies checked, under half for an unresolved V gene and the rest for unknown reasons. V and J calls plus clone size are reproduced from that table; the DNA served to infer D and trimming. The table for this sample lists roughly 13,000 clones; roughly 85% of them were counted only once. 17% of the sample belongs to the ten largest clones.

Trimmed from V: 5 bases; trimmed from J: 5 bases; junction bases lacking a gene match: 7. Per the germline V gene (reference sequence), LNHDA is the CDR1 and SQIVND is the CDR2. From its cysteine to its phenylalanine, the CDR3 spans 14 amino acids. Here the CDR3 DNA is all that survives: 42 bases in frame from base 1. Beyond this particular receptor, the publication reports: How much clinical and demographic metadata was included differed by source and by participant, and the metadata was provided uncurated.

The rearrangement joined TRBV19 to TRBJ1-2; 8 bases in the middle match TRBD1. The sequenced sample was peripheral blood. The receptor comes from a human donor with active COVID-19. The donor label of this sample is uncertain. The nucleotide sequence is TGTGCCAGTAGTTCCCGGGACAGGATATATGGCTACACCTTC. Its protein reads: CASSSRDRIYGYTF.